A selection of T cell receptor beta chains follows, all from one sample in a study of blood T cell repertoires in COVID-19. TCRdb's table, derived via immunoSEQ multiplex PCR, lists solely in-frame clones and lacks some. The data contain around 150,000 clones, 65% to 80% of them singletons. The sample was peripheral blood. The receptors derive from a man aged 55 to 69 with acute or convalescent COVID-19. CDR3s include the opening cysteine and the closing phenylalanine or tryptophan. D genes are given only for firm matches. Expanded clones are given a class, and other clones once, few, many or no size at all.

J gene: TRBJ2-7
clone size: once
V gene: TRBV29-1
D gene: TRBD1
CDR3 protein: CSVGSRTGYGEQYF
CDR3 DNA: TGCAGCGTTGGTTCTCGGACAGGGTATGGCGAGCAGTACTTC

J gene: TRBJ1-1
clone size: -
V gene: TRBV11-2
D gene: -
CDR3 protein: CASSLGYRAGDGTEAFF
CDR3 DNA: TGTGCCAGCAGCTTAGGTTATAGGGCAGGGGATGGCACTGAAGCTTTCTTT

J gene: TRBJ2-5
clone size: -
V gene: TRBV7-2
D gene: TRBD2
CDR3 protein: CASTPAGIQETQYF
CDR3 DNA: TGTGCCAGCACCCCAGCGGGGATCCAAGAGACCCAGTACTTC

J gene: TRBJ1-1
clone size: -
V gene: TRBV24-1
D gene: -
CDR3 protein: CATSSGLTEAFF
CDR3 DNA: TGTGCCACCAGTTCAGGGTTGACTGAAGCTTTCTTT

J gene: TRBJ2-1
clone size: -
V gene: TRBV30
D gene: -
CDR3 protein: CAWNVLAQQFF
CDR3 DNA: TGTGCCTGGAATGTACTAGCTCAGCAGTTCTTC

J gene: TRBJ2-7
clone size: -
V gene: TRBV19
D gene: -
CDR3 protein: CASSQRDMGYEQYF
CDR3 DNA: TGTGCCAGTAGCCAGCGGGACATGGGCTACGAGCAGTACTTC

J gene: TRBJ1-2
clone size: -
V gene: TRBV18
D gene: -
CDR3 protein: CASSPQGNYGYTF
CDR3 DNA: TGTGCCAGCTCACCTCAGGGGAACTATGGCTACACCTTC

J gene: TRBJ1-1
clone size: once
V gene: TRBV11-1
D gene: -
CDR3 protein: CASNGHLNTEAFF
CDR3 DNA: TGTGCCAGCAACGGACACTTAAACACTGAAGCTTTCTTT

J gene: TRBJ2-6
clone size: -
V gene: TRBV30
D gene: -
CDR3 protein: CAWILQGTPGANVLTF
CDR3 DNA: TGTGCCTGGATACTACAGGGTACCCCTGGGGCCAACGTCCTGACTTTC

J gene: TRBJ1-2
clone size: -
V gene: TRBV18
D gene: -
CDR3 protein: CASSPRDRIGSGGYTF
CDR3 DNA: TGTGCCAGCTCACCAAGAGACAGGATAGGATCGGGGGGCTACACCTTC

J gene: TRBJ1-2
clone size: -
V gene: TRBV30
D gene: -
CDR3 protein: CAWSVPQGNYGYTF
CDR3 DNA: TGTGCCTGGAGTGTCCCGCAGGGCAACTATGGCTACACCTTC

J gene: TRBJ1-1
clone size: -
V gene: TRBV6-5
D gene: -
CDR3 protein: CASSLGAPMNTEAFF
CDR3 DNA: TGTGCCAGCAGTTTGGGCGCCCCCATGAACACTGAAGCTTTCTTT

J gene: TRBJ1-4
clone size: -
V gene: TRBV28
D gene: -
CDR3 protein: CASERRQATTTNEKLFF
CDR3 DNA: TGTGCCAGCGAACGACGACAGGCCACCACAACTAATGAAAAACTGTTTTTT

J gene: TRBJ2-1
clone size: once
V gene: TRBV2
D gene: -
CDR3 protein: CASGRGGRNEQFF
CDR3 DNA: TGTGCCAGCGGGAGGGGGGGGAGGAATGAGCAGTTCTTC

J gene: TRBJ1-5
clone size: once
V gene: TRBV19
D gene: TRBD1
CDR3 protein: CASRGTGEVQPQHF
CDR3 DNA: TGTGCCAGTAGAGGGACAGGGGAGGTTCAGCCCCAGCATTTT

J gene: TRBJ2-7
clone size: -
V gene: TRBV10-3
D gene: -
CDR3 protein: CATTGPAVDEQYF
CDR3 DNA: TGTGCCACTACAGGGCCCGCTGTCGACGAGCAGTACTTC

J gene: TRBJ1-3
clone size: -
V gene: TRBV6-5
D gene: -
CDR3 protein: CASVAAGGYTIYF
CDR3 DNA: TGTGCCAGCGTAGCGGCGGGAGGATACACCATATATTTT

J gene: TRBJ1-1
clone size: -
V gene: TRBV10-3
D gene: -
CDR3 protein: CAISSFQAEAFF
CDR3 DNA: TGTGCCATCTCATCGTTTCAGGCTGAAGCTTTCTTT

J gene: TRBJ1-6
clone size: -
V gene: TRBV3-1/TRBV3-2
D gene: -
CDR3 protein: CASSQTRYNSPLHF
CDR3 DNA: TGTGCCAGCAGCCAAACTCGATATAATTCACCCCTCCACTTT

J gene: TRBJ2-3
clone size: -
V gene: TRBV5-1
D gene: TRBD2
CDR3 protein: CASSLELAGGPTDTQYF
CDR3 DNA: TGCGCCAGCAGCTTGGAACTAGCGGGGGGACCCACAGATACGCAGTATTTT

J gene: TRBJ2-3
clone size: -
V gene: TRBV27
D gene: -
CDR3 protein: CASSLGGFADTQYF
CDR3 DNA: TGTGCCAGCAGTTTAGGAGGGTTCGCAGATACGCAGTATTTT

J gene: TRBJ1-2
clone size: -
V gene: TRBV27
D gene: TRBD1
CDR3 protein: CASSRRTGGSYGYTF
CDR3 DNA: TGTGCCAGCAGCCGTCGGACAGGGGGCTCATATGGCTACACCTTC